The sequence of this T cell receptor beta chain was determined in a study of cytomegalovirus exposure and HLA in healthy donors. A note on this clone: Its specificity is unknown.

V lost 0 bases, J lost 8 bases, and 8 bases lay in between. The CDR3 loop spans 12 amino acids. CDR1 and CDR2 (germline): SQVTM, ANQGSEA. Both 60 Vbeta primers and 13 Jbeta primers went into the PCR. The data were produced by immunoSEQ multiplex PCR, yet TCRdb's version contains in-frame clones alone and is incomplete. This table lists 65,000 to 85,000 clones. The study, taken as a whole, reports: Later, TCR association rates were found to vary by HLA locus, highest for DRB1 and lowest for HLA-C.

The clonotype originates from a female donor in good health and CMV-seropositive. Material: PBMCs. The chain employs TRBV29-1 and TRBJ2-1; D may be TRBD2 (6 bases). CDR3 region: CSVEDWRDEQFF. CDR3 in DNA: TGCAGCGTTGAAGATTGGAGGGATGAGCAGTTCTTC.